This T cell receptor beta chain was sequenced for a study of T cell changes during pregnancy in multiple sclerosis. Here immunoSEQ multiplex PCR was the method, and the copy in TCRdb shows in-frame clones only, minus some. Of some 63,000 clones in the sample, 90% to 95% were seen once. CDR3 length: 15 amino acids. Germline values: CDR1 SGDLS, CDR2 YYNGEE. With 1 base removed from V and 3 bases from J, the gap between germline ends came to 13 bases. The specimen was peripheral blood, collected before pregnancy. The TCR sequence derives from a female donor with multiple sclerosis, enrolled in a pregnancy study. V usage is TRBV9 and J usage is TRBJ1-1, with D perhaps matching TRBD1 (5 bases). CDR3 in amino acids: CASSVQGGIDTEAFF. The CDR3 coding sequence is TGTGCCAGCAGCGTACAGGGTGGGATTGACACTGAAGCTTTCTTT.